This T cell receptor beta chain was sequenced during a study of Ad26.COV2.S vaccination and SARS-CoV-2 variants. On the study more broadly: Participants got Ad26.COV2.S intramuscularly, once or twice 56 days apart. Points from the study as a whole: The TCR-based breadth and depth measures might underestimate overall T cell responses.

Measured with immunoSEQ multiplex PCR; TCRdb has only the in-frame clones, and not every one. The table lists hundreds of thousands of clones, more than 80% of them singletons, with approximately 1.5% in the top ten. The treatment was: roughly 18 received Ad26.COV2.S at low or high dose, single or two shots; roughly five received placebo; per-sample allocation not given. Specimens were obtained on day 63 following the first vaccine or placebo injection. Germline assignment: CDR1 PRHDT and CDR2 FYEKMQ (reference sequence). There are 12 residues in the CDR3. V was clipped by 6 bases and J by 10 bases, with 14 bases between them. Concerning this clone itself: The target antigen is unknown.

The receptor was derived from a person between 18 and 65 years old who received the Ad26.COV2.S COVID-19 vaccine or a placebo. The sequences come from peripheral blood, collected in a trial of Ad26.COV2.S vaccine versus placebo. The V gene is TRBV13, the J gene TRBJ2-3; D is perhaps TRBD1 (5 bases). The CDR3 loop is CASRGRSKAQYF. Written as DNA, the CDR3 is TGTGCCAGCAGGGGGCGATCCAAAGCGCAGTATTTT.